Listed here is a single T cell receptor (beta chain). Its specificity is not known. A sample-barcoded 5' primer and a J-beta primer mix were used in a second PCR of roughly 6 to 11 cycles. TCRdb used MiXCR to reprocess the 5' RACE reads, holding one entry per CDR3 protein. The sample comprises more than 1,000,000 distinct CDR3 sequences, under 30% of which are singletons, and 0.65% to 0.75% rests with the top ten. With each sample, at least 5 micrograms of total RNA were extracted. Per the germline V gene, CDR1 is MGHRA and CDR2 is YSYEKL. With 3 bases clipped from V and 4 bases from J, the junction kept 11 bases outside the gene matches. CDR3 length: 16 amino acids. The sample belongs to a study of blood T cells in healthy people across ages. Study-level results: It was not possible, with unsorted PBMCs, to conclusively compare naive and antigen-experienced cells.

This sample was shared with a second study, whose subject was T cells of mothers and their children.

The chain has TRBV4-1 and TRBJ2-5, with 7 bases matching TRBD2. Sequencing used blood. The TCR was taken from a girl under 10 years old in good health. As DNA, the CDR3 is TGCGCCAGCAGCCAGCTGGGGGGAGGGTCCCCAGAGACCCAGTACTTC. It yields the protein CASSQLGGGSPETQYF.